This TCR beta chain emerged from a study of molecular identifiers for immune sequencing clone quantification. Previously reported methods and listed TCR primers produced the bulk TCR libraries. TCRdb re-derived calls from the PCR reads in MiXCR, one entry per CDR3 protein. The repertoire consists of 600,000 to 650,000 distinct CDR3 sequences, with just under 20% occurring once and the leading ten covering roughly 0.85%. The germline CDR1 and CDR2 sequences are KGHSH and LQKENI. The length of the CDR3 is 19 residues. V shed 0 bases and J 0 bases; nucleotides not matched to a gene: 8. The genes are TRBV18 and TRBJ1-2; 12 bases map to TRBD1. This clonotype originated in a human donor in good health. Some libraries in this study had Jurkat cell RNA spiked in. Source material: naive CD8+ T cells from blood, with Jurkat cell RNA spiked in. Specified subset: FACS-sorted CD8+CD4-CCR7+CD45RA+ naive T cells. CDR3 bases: TGTGCCAGCTCACCACCCCCCGGGACAGGGGGCCCCTCTAACTATGGCTACACCTTC. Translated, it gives CASSPPPGTGGPSNYGYTF.